The sequence of this TCR beta chain was determined in a study of T-cell reconstitution after alpha-beta-depleted transplantation in children. As it was prepared, the TCRbeta library received unique molecular identifiers. MiXCR was run by TCRdb on the PCR reads, yielding one entry per CDR3 protein. The sample holds 450,000 to 600,000 distinct CDR3 sequences, around 18% seen once. Sequences were derived from PBMCs from the stem cell graft donor, sampled from the stem cell graft. The sequence was collected from a human donor who donated a stem cell graft to a child with acute lymphoblastic leukemia.

DNA for the CDR3: TGTGCCAGCAGTGAAATGGCCGGTTTGAATAATTCACCCCTCCACTTT. Its protein product is CASSEMAGLNNSPLHF. The chain couples TRBV25-1 to TRBJ1-6; D ambiguous. This CDR3 comprises 16 residues. V was cut by 2 bases and J by 5 bases, with 13 bases left in between. Germline CDR1 MGHDK, CDR2 SYGVNS.